This paragraph reports one TCR beta chain. This sample includes further DNA sequences coding for the same CDR3. This sample was taken from a study of T cell responses to AZD1222 COVID-19 vaccine. Study background: Some second doses came at about 4 weeks and others at about 12 weeks; these were pooled.

Germline CDR1 SGHRS, CDR2 YFSETQ. This CDR3 has 14 amino acids. V was pared by 4 bases and J by 4 bases, with 12 bases between. TCRdb's table, derived via immunoSEQ multiplex PCR, lists solely in-frame clones and lacks some. This sample yields about 160,000 clones, of which roughly nine tenths are seen a single time; under 2.5% belongs to the top ten. Sequencing was performed on peripheral blood, taken on day 0 of AZD1222 vaccination. The TCR sequence derives from an adult in good health. The chain combines TRBV5-1 with TRBJ1-5, with D perhaps matching TRBD1 (6 bases). CDR3 in amino acids: CASSPRGGNQPQHF. CDR3 DNA sequence: TGCGCCAGCAGCCCCCGAGGGGGGAATCAGCCCCAGCATTTT.